These 19 T cell receptor beta chains were all obtained from the same sample, sequenced in a study of blood T cell repertoires in COVID-19. Only in-frame clones appear in the TCRdb table, and some are missing; sequencing was by immunoSEQ multiplex PCR. The table shows 250,000 to 300,000 clones, with approximately 87% occurring only once. The sample comprised peripheral blood. These receptors were collected from a man between 60 and 75 years old who had recovered from COVID-19.

V is TRBV21-1 and J is TRBJ2-4; TRBD2, the table's D call, was not compared with the DNA. TRBV21-1 is labeled a pseudogene. This CDR3 has 20 amino acids. CDR3 in amino acids: CASSKPEGASGSLAKNIQYF. The CDR3 bases are TGTGCCAGCAGCAAACCGGAAGGGGCTAGCGGGAGCCTAGCCAAAAACATTCAGTACTTC.

This clone appeared once. The CDR3 protein is CASSFGGGVDTQYF. The CDR3 nucleotides are TGTGCCAGCAGTTTTGGGGGAGGAGTAGATACGCAGTATTTT. V and J are TRBV27 and TRBJ2-3, with D possibly TRBD2 on 6 matching bases. The V end was cut by 3 bases, the J end by 5 bases, with 12 bases between. The CDR3 loop spans 14 amino acids. Germline V gene sequence: CDR1 MNHEY, CDR2 SMNVEV (reference sequence).

V is TRBV6-4 and J is TRBJ2-1; the D is unclear. Between the trimmed V and J ends, which lost 6 bases and 7 bases, there was a span of 13 bases. CDR1 and CDR2 (germline): MRHNA, SNTAGT. This CDR3 comprises 13 residues. The CDR3, as DNA: TGTGCCAGCAGAGAAATCCGGTGGAATGAGCAGTTCTTC. Translated: CASREIRWNEQFF.

The table lists this clone with a count of one. V usage is TRBV7-2 and J usage is TRBJ1-1; possible D gene TRBD1, 5 bases. Trimming left V 2 bases short and J 0 bases short, with 10 bases between. Germline values: CDR1 SGHTA, CDR2 FQGNSA. CDR3 size: 15 residues. The CDR3 sequence is CASSLSPGLNTEAFF. CDR3 in DNA: TGTGCCAGCAGCTTATCCCCAGGGCTGAACACTGAAGCTTTCTTT.

In its sample, this clone was seen once. V gene TRBV2 combines with J gene TRBJ1-2; 10 bases line up with TRBD1. V lost 6 bases and J lost 6; bases outside the gene matches: 7. The CDR3 runs 14 residues. Germline V gives CDR1 SNHLY, CDR2 FYNNEI. CDR3 sequence: CASRRDRGPDGYTF. CDR3 sequence (DNA): TGTGCCAGCAGGCGGGACAGGGGACCGGATGGCTACACCTTC.

The chain links TRBV5-1 to TRBJ2-2, with D tentatively TRBD2 (6 bases). The CDR3 is made up of 16 amino acids. V lost 3 bases to trimming and J lost 6 bases, with 18 bases between them. CDR1 is SGHRS and CDR2 is YFSETQ in the germline V gene. Here the CDR3 reads CASSSDGGISSGELFF. CDR3 DNA sequence: TGCGCCAGCAGCTCGGACGGCGGGATCTCGTCCGGGGAGCTGTTTTTT. Full variable domain (missing parts from reference TRBV5-1 and TRBJ2-2): KAGVTQTPRYLIKTRGQQVTLSCSPISGHRSVSWYQQTPGQGLQFLFEYFSETQRNKGNFPGRFSGRQFSNSRSEMNVSTLELGDSALYLCASSSDGGISSGELFFGEGSRLTVL.

The V and J genes are TRBV3-1 (or the pseudogene TRBV3-2) and TRBJ2-7; D is unclear. Trimming left V 4 bases short and J 4 bases short, with 5 bases between. Per the germline V gene, CDR1 is LGHDT and CDR2 is YNNKEL (reference sequence). This CDR3 contains 11 residues. CDR3 protein: CASSRQYEQYF. CDR3 sequence (DNA): TGTGCCAGCAGCCGACAATACGAGCAGTACTTC.

This clone was seen only once. The V gene is TRBV18, the J gene TRBJ2-3; 10 bases are shared with TRBD1. This CDR3 region has 15 residues. The J segment lost 3 bases and the V segment lost 5 bases, leaving 5 bases of the junction unmatched. Germline V lookup: CDR1 KGHSH, CDR2 LQKENI. CDR3 DNA sequence: TGTGCCAGCTCAAGAGGACAGGGGGGGACAGATACGCAGTATTTT. Its protein is CASSRGQGGTDTQYF. The full variable domain, rest sourced from reference TRBV18 and TRBJ2-3, is NAGVMQNPRHLVRRRGQEARLRCSPMKGHSHVYWYRQLPEEGLKFMVYLQKENIIDESGMPKERFSAEFPKEGPSILRIQQVVRGDSAAYFCASSRGQGGTDTQYFGPGTRLTVL.

The chain has TRBV11-2 and TRBJ2-1, with 7 bases that match TRBD2. Germline CDR1 and CDR2: SGHAT and FQNNGV. J lost 6 bases, V lost 0 bases, and 5 bases had no gene match. The CDR3 is 15 amino acids. For the CDR3, the DNA is TGTGCCAGCAGCTTAGATCCAGGGAGGGTCAATGAGCAGTTCTTC. Its translation: CASSLDPGRVNEQFF.

This clone was detected a few times. CDR3 in DNA: TGTGCCAGCCGCGGGACAGGGGAATATGGCTACACCTTC. Its translation: CASRGTGEYGYTF. The chain recombines TRBV11-2 with TRBJ1-2; 10 nucleotides agree with TRBD1. V was clipped by 8 bases and J by 5 bases; unmatched bases: 5. Germline values: CDR1 SGHAT, CDR2 FQNNGV. This CDR3 contains 13 residues.

The chain uses TRBV18 and TRBJ2-2; 9 nucleotides line up with TRBD2. Germline CDR1 is KGHSH and CDR2 is LQKENI. The CDR3 sequence is 18 residues long. Losses at the gene ends were 2 bases for V and 7 bases for J; bases not matched to a gene: 14. The CDR3 DNA reads TGTGCCAGCTCACCAGCGAGTAGACCGGGACTAGCAATCGGGGAGCTGTTTTTT. This sequence encodes CASSPASRPGLAIGELFF.

The V gene is TRBV27, the J gene TRBJ1-1; D is uncertain. CDR3 length: 13 amino acids. V lost 8 bases and J lost 0, with 10 bases in between. Germline V gene sequence: CDR1 MNHEY, CDR2 SMNVEV (reference sequence). CDR3 loop: CASLDGVNTEAFF. For the CDR3, the DNA is TGTGCCAGCTTGGACGGGGTGAACACTGAAGCTTTCTTT.

The chain couples TRBV7-9 to TRBJ1-1; 8 bases agree with TRBD1. This CDR3 is 14 amino acids long. The V gene's germline CDR1 is SEHNR and CDR2 FQNEAQ (reference sequence). The V gene end was trimmed by 2 bases and the J gene end by 8 bases; junction bases not matched to a gene: 7. CDR3 protein: CASSLMDRVREAFF. The CDR3 DNA follows: TGTGCCAGCAGCTTAATGGACAGGGTAAGAGAAGCTTTCTTT.

The chain has TRBV20-1 and TRBJ2-7; D ambiguous. V lost 4 bases to trimming and J lost 5 bases, with 9 bases between them. The CDR3 runs to 11 residues. Germline assignment: CDR1 DFQATT and CDR2 SNEGSKA (reference sequence). For the CDR3, the DNA is TGCAGTGCTACGCCACTCGACGAGCAGTACTTC. Translated, it gives CSATPLDEQYF.

The rearrangement uses TRBV5-1 and TRBJ2-7, with 10 bases that match TRBD1. V dropped 0 bases and J dropped 3; count of bases not matched to a gene: 6. The V gene's germline CDR1 is SGHRS and CDR2 YFSETQ. The CDR3 length is 16 residues. CDR3 DNA sequence: TGCGCCAGCAGCTTGGCCCCCGGGACAGGGGACTACGAGCAGTACTTC. Translated, it gives CASSLAPGTGDYEQYF.

In its sample, this clone was seen once. The V gene is TRBV25-1, the J gene TRBJ1-6, with TRBD1 as a possible D gene (6 bases). This CDR3 has 15 amino acids. Deletions cut 5 bases from V and 7 bases from J, with 15 bases between. The germline V gene encodes CDR1 MGHDK and CDR2 SYGVNS. CDR3 in amino acids: CASSHQGKGNSPLHF. CDR3 coding DNA: TGTGCCAGCAGTCACCAGGGGAAAGGAAATTCACCCCTCCACTTT.

This clone was observed once. This rearrangement joins TRBV11-2 to TRBJ2-4; tentatively, D is TRBD1 (6 bases). The germline gives CDR1 SGHAT, CDR2 FQNNGV. The CDR3 has 15 amino acids. Between the trimmed V and J ends, which lost 5 bases and 6 bases, there was a span of 17 bases. The CDR3 DNA sequence: TGTGCCAGCAGCCCCCCGGACAGATCTTTAAACATTCAGTACTTC. This gives the protein CASSPPDRSLNIQYF.

The chain combines TRBV5-5 with TRBJ2-7; D not resolved. The CDR3 spans 13 residues. Germline V CDR1 and CDR2: SGHKS, YYEKEE (reference sequence). The V end lost 4 bases, the J end lost 5 bases, and 13 bases lay between the germline ends. Here the CDR3 reads CASSPGRSNEQYF. For the CDR3, the DNA is TGTGCCAGCAGCCCCGGTCGATCCAACGAGCAGTACTTC.

The chain uses TRBV6-1 and TRBJ2-7, with D possibly matching TRBD2 (5 bases). Trimming took off 2 bases at V and 6 bases at J, with 14 bases between the two ends. The CDR3 sequence is 14 residues long. Germline V gene lookup returns CDR1 MNHNS and CDR2 SASEGT. CDR3 nucleotides: TGTGCCAGCAGTGAATTTAGGGTACGGGGCGAGCAGTACTTC. Protein: CASSEFRVRGEQYF.